The 3 T cell receptor beta chains below were found in one sample sequenced in a study of blood T cell repertoires in COVID-19. Generated by immunoSEQ multiplex PCR, the TCRdb table keeps only in-frame clones and is missing some. The sample yields fewer than 300,000 clones, around 82% seen once. Input material: peripheral blood. The receptor set was obtained from a woman younger than 30 with acute or convalescent COVID-19.

This clone was observed once. J is TRBJ2-2 and V is TRBV7-6; 9 nucleotides agree with TRBD2. Germline V gene data show CDR1 as SGHVS and CDR2 as FNYEAQ. CDR3 length: 17 amino acids. Trimming removed 2 bases from V and 4 bases from J; junction bases left unmatched: 8. CDR3 residues: CASSLSLSSGSTGELFF. For the CDR3, the DNA is TGTGCCAGCAGCTTAAGTTTAAGTAGCGGGAGCACCGGGGAGCTGTTTTTT.

The V gene is TRBV3-1 (or the pseudogene TRBV3-2), the J gene TRBJ2-7; 7 positions match TRBD2. V lost 4 bases to trimming and J lost 2 bases; unmatched junction nucleotides: 8. CDR3 length: 15 amino acids. CDR1 and CDR2 from the germline V gene are LGHDT and YNNKEL (reference sequence). This CDR3 is CASSLFWAGAYEQYF. Written as DNA, the CDR3 is TGTGCCAGCAGCCTCTTTTGGGCGGGAGCCTACGAGCAGTACTTC.

V gene TRBV28 combines with J gene TRBJ1-5; D possibly corresponds to TRBD1 (6 bases). Germline values: CDR1 MDHEN, CDR2 SYDVKM. The CDR3 has 16 amino acids. The V end was cut by 2 bases, the J end by 3 bases, with 14 bases between. The CDR3 bases are TGTGCCAGCAGTTTAAATGGCAGGGGAAACAATCAGCCCCAGCATTTT. Its protein product is CASSLNGRGNNQPQHF.